One and the same sample provided the 23 T cell receptor beta chains below, sequenced in a study of T cell responses to AZD1222 COVID-19 vaccine. Repertoires were generated with immunoSEQ multiplex PCR, while TCRdb's copy carries only in-frame clones and drops some. The sample records under 130,000 clones, roughly 89% being singletons. The material sequenced was peripheral blood, taken on day 0 of AZD1222 vaccination. These receptors came from an adult in good health.

The rearrangement joins TRBV11-2 to TRBJ2-6; D is unresolved. V gave up 4 bases and J gave up 0 bases, with 4 bases separating them. The CDR3 spans 14 residues. In germline, CDR1 is SGHAT, CDR2 FQNNGV. The CDR3 coding sequence is TGTGCCAGCAGCTACAGCTCTGGGGCCAACGTCCTGACTTTC. Translating it yields CASSYSSGANVLTF.

The CDR3 nucleotides are TGCGCCAGCAGCCACTCCACGGGGACCTACAATGAGCAGTTCTTC. Its translation: CASSHSTGTYNEQFF. The V gene is TRBV4-1, the J gene TRBJ2-1, with a possible D match to TRBD2 (5 bases). This CDR3 spans 15 amino acids. The ends were cut back, 3 bases at V and 2 bases at J, with 11 bases in the middle. The germline V gene has CDR1 MGHRA and CDR2 YSYEKL.

The chain carries TRBV6-6 and TRBJ2-7, with 9 nucleotides matching TRBD1. The germline V gene has CDR1 MNHNY and CDR2 SVGAGI (reference sequence). V dropped 6 bases and J dropped 7; count of bases not matched to a gene: 10. This CDR3 spans 14 amino acids. CDR3 sequence: CASRTRDRVGEQYF. CDR3 in DNA: TGTGCCAGCAGGACCCGGGACAGGGTTGGGGAGCAGTACTTC.

The chain couples TRBV16 to TRBJ2-3, with D perhaps TRBD1 (6 bases). The V gene's germline CDR1 is KGHSY and CDR2 FQNENV. CDR3 size: 14 residues. V gave up 0 bases and J gave up 11 bases, with 15 bases separating them. The CDR3 bases are TGTGCCAGCAGCCAATCCGGACAGACAAGGTGGCAGTATTTT. Its translation: CASSQSGQTRWQYF.

A single count supports this clone. The J gene is TRBJ2-2, the V gene TRBV7-2, with 10 bases lining up with TRBD2. J lost 0 bases, V lost 2 bases, and 3 bases had no gene match. Germline V gene lookup returns CDR1 SGHTA and CDR2 FQGNSA. The CDR3 extends over 17 amino acids. The CDR3 DNA reads TGTGCCAGCAGCTTACGGACTAGCGGTACGAACACCGGGGAGCTGTTTTTT. This sequence encodes CASSLRTSGTNTGELFF.

The V call is TRBV16, the J call TRBJ2-2; unclear D gene. Per germline, CDR1 KGHSY and CDR2 FQNENV. This CDR3 region has 12 residues. The V end lost 0 bases, the J end lost 8 bases, and 4 bases lay between the germline ends. Here the CDR3 DNA reads TGTGCCAGCAGCCAATCTTATGGGGAGCTGTTTTTT. Protein product: CASSQSYGELFF. The entire variable domain, with the rest obtained from reference TRBV16 and TRBJ2-2, is as follows: GEEVAQTPKHLVRGEGQKAKLYCAPIKGHSYVFWYQQVLKNEFKFLISFQNENVFDETGMPKERFSAKCLPNSPCSLEIQATKLEDSAVYFCASSQSYGELFFGEGSRLTVL.

A single count supports this clone. The rearrangement joins TRBV27 to TRBJ1-2; the match to TRBD1 covers 7 bases. The CDR3 totals 13 residues. Germline assignment: CDR1 MNHEY and CDR2 SMNVEV (reference sequence). Trimming cost V 6 bases and J 6 bases; bases outside gene matches: 7. The CDR3 coding sequence is TGTGCCAGCAGAACAGGGGCTGTGGATGGCTACACCTTC. It specifies CASRTGAVDGYTF.

V is TRBV5-4 and J is TRBJ2-7, with D tentatively TRBD1 (6 bases). This CDR3 is 14 amino acids long. Germline V CDR1 and CDR2: SGHNT, YYREEE (reference sequence). The V and J ends lost 3 bases and 9 bases respectively, with 19 bases between them. The CDR3 region has the DNA TGTGCCAGCAGCTCCGGGACAACGGGTGGTTGGCAGTACTTC. Protein product: CASSSGTTGGWQYF.

The chain couples TRBV30 to TRBJ2-7; D not resolved. V gave up 4 bases and J gave up 6 bases, with 10 bases separating them. CDR1 is GTSNPN, CDR2 SVGIG, per germline (reference sequence). There are 11 residues in the CDR3. The CDR3 region is CAWMRWGEQYF. The CDR3 DNA is TGTGCCTGGATGAGGTGGGGCGAGCAGTACTTC.

The J gene is TRBJ1-5, the V gene TRBV28; D remains unclear. V was trimmed by 5 bases and J by 1 base, leaving 12 bases between them. Per germline, CDR1 MDHEN and CDR2 SYDVKM. The CDR3 has 15 residues. Written as DNA, the CDR3 is TGTGCCAGCAGTCCCTACCTAAGGAGCAATCAGCCCCAGCATTTT. It specifies CASSPYLRSNQPQHF.

The gene calls are TRBV6-1 and TRBJ2-7, with unresolved D. This CDR3 spans 16 amino acids. CDR1 is MNHNS, CDR2 SASEGT, per germline. The ends were cut back, 2 bases at V and 1 base at J, with 15 bases in the middle. The CDR3 DNA follows: TGTGCCAGCAGTGAACTTAGCAACCGGGCGTCCTACGAGCAGTACTTC. Amino acids: CASSELSNRASYEQYF.

The rearrangement joins TRBV11-2 to TRBJ1-1, with 7 bases aligning to TRBD1. The CDR3 extends over 16 amino acids. The germline V gene has CDR1 SGHAT and CDR2 FQNNGV. J was trimmed by 1 base and V by 5 bases; bases with no gene match: 10. DNA for the CDR3: TGTGCCAGCAGCCCCCGTAGACAGGGAACGAACACTGAAGCTTTCTTT. This gives the protein CASSPRRQGTNTEAFF.

The V call is TRBV24-1, the J call TRBJ1-2; 8 nucleotides align to TRBD1. There are 14 residues in the CDR3. Germline V gene data show CDR1 as KGHDR and CDR2 as SFDVKD. V trimming: 2 bases; J trimming: 5 bases; junction bases outside the gene matches: 3. The chain's CDR3 is CATSDWRTGYGYTF. The CDR3 DNA reads TGTGCCACCAGTGATTGGCGGACAGGGTATGGCTACACCTTC.

The V call is TRBV5-1, the J call TRBJ1-5; 11 bases match TRBD1. V dropped 4 bases and J dropped 1; count of bases not matched to a gene: 4. The CDR3 is 16 residues long. Germline assignment: CDR1 SGHRS and CDR2 YFSETQ. DNA for the CDR3: TGCGCCAGCAGCGGCGGGACAGGGGGAAGCAATCAGCCCCAGCATTTT. Its protein product is CASSGGTGGSNQPQHF. Supplemented by reference TRBV5-1 and TRBJ1-5, the full variable domain reads KAGVTQTPRYLIKTRGQQVTLSCSPISGHRSVSWYQQTPGQGLQFLFEYFSETQRNKGNFPGRFSGRQFSNSRSEMNVSTLELGDSALYLCASSGGTGGSNQPQHFGDGTRLSIL.

The chain carries TRBV18 and TRBJ2-3, with 9 positions matching TRBD2. The CDR3 runs to 15 residues. Germline trimming cut 3 bases from V and 3 bases from J; bases unmatched to any gene: 4. Germline loops: CDR1 KGHSH, CDR2 LQKENI. The CDR3 region is CASSPAGGTTDTQYF. DNA for the CDR3: TGTGCCAGCTCACCGGCGGGAGGGACGACAGATACGCAGTATTTT.

The genes are TRBV30 and TRBJ1-4, with a possible D match to TRBD1 (5 bases). The CDR3 totals 13 residues. CDR1 is GTSNPN, CDR2 SVGIG, per germline (reference sequence). Trimming cost V 3 bases and J 3 bases, with 8 bases left between them. CDR3 sequence: CAWRGQANEKLFF. CDR3 bases: TGTGCCTGGAGGGGGCAGGCTAATGAAAAACTGTTTTTT.

J is TRBJ1-6 and V is TRBV28; 10 bases map to TRBD1. The V gene's germline CDR1 is MDHEN and CDR2 SYDVKM. The CDR3 is 15 residues long. V gave up 5 bases and J gave up 8 bases; unmatched junction bases: 6. The CDR3 bases are TGTGCCAGCAGTCCGAGTGACAGGGGGCATTCACCCCTCCACTTT. This encodes CASSPSDRGHSPLHF.

The J gene is TRBJ1-4, the V gene TRBV5-1; a possible D gene is TRBD1 (5 bases). Germline CDR1 reads SGHRS; CDR2 reads YFSETQ. This CDR3 has 15 residues. V was trimmed by 3 bases and J by 0 bases, leaving 9 bases between them. The CDR3 loop reads CASSWGPSTNEKLFF. CDR3 DNA: TGCGCCAGCAGCTGGGGACCCTCAACTAATGAAAAACTGTTTTTT.

As DNA, the CDR3 is TGTGCCAGCAGTTCTGACAGGGGAGAGCCCCAGCATTTT. This codes for CASSSDRGEPQHF. The rearrangement links TRBV2 to TRBJ1-5, with 8 bases lining up with TRBD1. CDR3 length: 13 amino acids. J lost 8 bases, V lost 5 bases, and 5 bases had no gene match. Germline loops: CDR1 SNHLY, CDR2 FYNNEI. The full variable domain, in which reference TRBV2 and TRBJ1-5 provide the parts outside the CDR3, is EPEVTQTPSHQVTQMGQEVILRCVPISNHLYFYWYRQILGQKVEFLVSFYNNEISEKSEIFDDQFSVERPDGSNFTLKIRSTKLEDSAMYFCASSSDRGEPQHFGDGTRLSIL.

The CDR3 region has the DNA TGTGCCAGTAGTATAAAAGTGAACACTGAAGCTTTCTTT. Its translation: CASSIKVNTEAFF. The genes are TRBV19 and TRBJ1-1; D is unresolved. There are 13 residues in the CDR3. Trimming took off 2 bases at V and 0 bases at J, with 4 bases between the two ends. In germline, CDR1 is LNHDA, CDR2 SQIVND (reference sequence).

The rearrangement joins TRBV9 to TRBJ1-2; weak D call: TRBD1 (5 bases). The CDR3 is made up of 12 amino acids. Germline V gives CDR1 SGDLS, CDR2 YYNGEE. Trimming took 3 bases from V and 8 from J, leaving 11 bases between them. CDR3 amino acids: CASSDEGFGYTF. The CDR3 DNA sequence: TGTGCCAGCAGCGATGAGGGGTTCGGCTACACCTTC. Together with reference TRBV9 and TRBJ1-2, the CDR3 gives the full variable domain: DSGVTQTPKHLITATGQRVTLRCSPRSGDLSVYWYQQSLDQGLQFLIQYYNGEERAKGNILERFSAQQFPDLHSELNLSSLELGDSALYFCASSDEGFGYTFGSGTRLTVV.

This chain joins TRBV5-1 and TRBJ2-5; the D gene could be TRBD1 or TRBD2 (5 bases each). Trimming took off 0 bases at V and 7 bases at J, with 16 bases between the two ends. The length of the CDR3 is 15 residues. Germline V gene lookup returns CDR1 SGHRS and CDR2 YFSETQ. Here the CDR3 reads CASSLGPGTRGTQYF. The CDR3 bases are TGCGCCAGCAGCTTGGGCCCCGGGACCCGAGGGACCCAGTACTTC.

The chain combines TRBV4-3 with TRBJ2-5, with a tentative D call TRBD1 (5 bases). V lost 0 bases to trimming and J lost 4 bases, with 12 bases between them. The germline V gene encodes CDR1 LGHNA and CDR2 YSLEER. The CDR3 loop spans 15 amino acids. This CDR3 reads CASSQDRQGRETQYF. The CDR3 DNA follows: TGCGCCAGCAGCCAAGATAGGCAGGGCCGAGAGACCCAGTACTTC.